What follows are 9 T cell receptor beta chains derived from one specimen sequenced in a study of blood T cell repertoires in COVID-19 (dated by TCRdb to about 2020). Library prep was done by the immunoSEQ multiplex PCR assay. TCRdb limited this immuneACCESS table to in-frame rearrangements with V and J called. A share of clones is missing; checked studies link under half to unresolved V genes, and the rest is unexplained. The sample table lists some 60,000 clones, around nine tenths of them with a count of one. Together, the top ten hold approximately 6.2% of the sample. The sequenced material came from peripheral blood. These receptors all stem from a man aged 35 to 55 with acute or convalescent COVID-19.

This rearrangement joins TRBV20-1 to TRBJ2-7, with D perhaps matching TRBD2 (6 bases). The CDR3 totals 14 residues. Trimming shortened V by 3 bases and J by 5 bases, and 17 bases separated the two germline ends. From germline, CDR1 is DFQATT and CDR2 SNEGSKA (reference sequence). The CDR3 region has the DNA TGCAGTGCTAGTCGGGAGTTAACCGACCACGAGCAGTACTTC. It codes for CSASRELTDHEQYF.

V usage is TRBV12-3 or TRBV12-4 and J usage is TRBJ2-1; no firm D call. CDR3 size: 12 residues. Trimming cost V 6 bases and J 9 bases, with 12 bases left between them. The DNA for the CDR3 is TGTGCCAGCAGATACCAGGTTGGTGAGCAGTTCTTC. Translated: CASRYQVGEQFF.

The V and J genes are TRBV4-3 and TRBJ1-5; a weak D match, TRBD1 (5 bases). CDR1 is LGHNA, CDR2 YSLEER, per germline. V dropped 4 bases and J dropped 5 bases, with 18 bases sitting between them. The CDR3 loop spans 16 amino acids. DNA of the CDR3: TGCGCCAGCAGCCCCCGAGCGGGGGGAACCTATCAGCCCCAGCATTTT. It encodes CASSPRAGGTYQPQHF.

The chain is built from TRBV5-4 and TRBJ2-1; possibly TRBD1 for D (6 bases). Trimming left V 0 bases short and J 4 bases short, with 11 bases between. The CDR3 totals 15 residues. Germline V CDR1 and CDR2: SGHNT, YYREEE (reference sequence). CDR3 residues: CASSLVTGYYNEQFF. The CDR3 nucleotides are TGTGCCAGCAGCTTGGTGACAGGTTATTACAATGAGCAGTTCTTC.

V gene TRBV10-3 combines with J gene TRBJ2-5, with TRBD1 matching over 10 bases. Germline V gene lookup returns CDR1 ENHRY and CDR2 SYGVKD. The V gene end was trimmed by 2 bases and the J gene end by 3 bases; junction bases not matched to a gene: 3. The length of the CDR3 is 15 residues. The CDR3 spells CAISEHGTGEETQYF. In nucleotides, the CDR3 is TGTGCCATCAGTGAGCATGGGACAGGGGAAGAGACCCAGTACTTC.

The rearrangement links TRBV12-3 or TRBV12-4 to TRBJ2-1, with 7 bases matching TRBD2. Trimming at V came to 11 bases and at J to 5 bases, leaving 9 bases not matched to a gene. This CDR3 is built from 13 residues. CDR3 DNA sequence: TGTGCCTCTACGGGGGGACTTGACAATGAGCAGTTCTTC. Translating it yields CASTGGLDNEQFF.

This clone was counted only a few times. The V gene is TRBV11-2, the J gene TRBJ2-2; 7 bases agree with TRBD2. In germline, CDR1 is SGHAT, CDR2 FQNNGV. This CDR3 comprises 16 residues. V shed 2 bases, J shed 3 bases, and the junction held 6 bases outside the gene matches. Here the CDR3 reads CASSLMAGRDTGELFF. The CDR3 nucleotides read TGTGCCAGCAGCTTAATGGCAGGGAGGGACACCGGGGAGCTGTTTTTT.

V gene TRBV10-3 combines with J gene TRBJ1-5, with 7 bases lining up with TRBD1. The germline V gene has CDR1 ENHRY and CDR2 SYGVKD. This CDR3 region has 13 residues. The junction had 4 bases not matched to a gene; V was cut back by 5 bases and J by 6 bases. CDR3 DNA sequence: TGTGCCATCAGTACAGGGGACGGTCAGCCCCAGCATTTT. Protein sequence: CAISTGDGQPQHF.

The rearrangement joins TRBV9 to TRBJ2-1, with 8 bases fitting TRBD2. CDR3 length: 14 amino acids. Germline loops: CDR1 SGDLS, CDR2 YYNGEE. V shed 0 bases, J shed 7 bases, and the junction held 3 bases outside the gene matches. CDR3 coding DNA: TGTGCCAGCAGCGTAGGCGCGGGAGGTAATGAGCAGTTCTTC. Its translation is CASSVGAGGNEQFF.